Below are 10 T cell receptor beta chains sequenced from a single sample in a study of blood T cell repertoires in COVID-19. TCRdb keeps only in-frame clones here, not all; method: immunoSEQ multiplex PCR. The profile covers 250,000 to 300,000 clones, with about four fifths appearing a single time and around 6% taken by the ten largest. Material for sequencing was peripheral blood. Source of these receptors: a man older than 75 with acute or convalescent COVID-19.

V gene TRBV11-2 combines with J gene TRBJ1-1; 7 nucleotides agree with TRBD1. The trim removed 2 bases at V and 3 bases at J, leaving 6 bases unmatched. The V gene's germline CDR1 is SGHAT and CDR2 FQNNGV. The CDR3 is 15 residues long. CDR3 sequence reads: CASSLNLGGYTEAFF. CDR3 DNA sequence: TGTGCCAGCAGCTTAAATCTAGGGGGCTACACTGAAGCTTTCTTT. The whole variable domain, filled in from reference TRBV11-2 and TRBJ1-1, reads EAGVAQSPRYKIIEKRQSVAFWCNPISGHATLYWYQQILGQGPKLLIQFQNNGVVDDSQLPKDRFSAERLKGVDSTLKIQPAKLEDSAVYLCASSLNLGGYTEAFFGQGTRLTVV.

The chain joins TRBV7-6 to TRBJ1-3; D is perhaps TRBD1 (6 bases). This CDR3 region has 14 residues. Germline V gives CDR1 SGHVS, CDR2 FNYEAQ. V was trimmed by 3 bases and J by 5 bases, leaving 11 bases between them. The CDR3 region has the DNA TGTGCCAGCAGCTTCCAGGGGAATAGAAACACCATATATTTT. It is translated as CASSFQGNRNTIYF.

This clone was observed a handful of times. The chain combines TRBV7-6 with TRBJ2-2; D is uncertain. Per the germline V gene, CDR1 is SGHVS and CDR2 is FNYEAQ. Trimming removed 5 bases at V and 3 bases at J, with 10 bases between. This CDR3 is 14 amino acids long. Here the CDR3 DNA reads TGTGCCAGCAGCGACACCGTGTACACCGGGGAGCTGTTTTTT. It specifies CASSDTVYTGELFF. Complete variable domain (other parts from reference TRBV7-6 and TRBJ2-2): GAGVSQSPRYKVTKRGQDVALRCDPISGHVSLYWYRQALGQGPEFLTYFNYEAQQDKSGLPNDRFSAERPEGSISTLTIQRTEQRDSAMYRCASSDTVYTGELFFGEGSRLTVL.

The chain uses TRBV27 and TRBJ2-7; TRBD1 matches 10 bases. Germline values: CDR1 MNHEY, CDR2 SMNVEV (reference sequence). The CDR3 length is 13 residues. The V gene end was trimmed by 10 bases and the J gene end by 2 bases; junction bases not matched to a gene: 5. The CDR3: CATRDRGPYEQYF. The CDR3 bases are TGTGCCACCCGGGACAGGGGCCCCTACGAGCAGTACTTC.

This clone has just a few counts. The rearrangement links TRBV5-1 to TRBJ2-5; D possibly corresponds to TRBD2 (7 bases). V lost 0 bases and J lost 1, with 13 bases in between. This CDR3 has 16 residues. Germline values: CDR1 SGHRS, CDR2 YFSETQ. CDR3 nucleotide sequence: TGCGCCAGCAGCTTGGCTGCGGGGGCCCGCCAAGAGACCCAGTACTTC. Translating gives CASSLAAGARQETQYF.

The genes are TRBV28 and TRBJ1-2; 10 nucleotides align to TRBD1. Losses at the gene ends were 3 bases for V and 4 bases for J; bases not matched to a gene: 2. The CDR3 sequence is 14 residues long. Germline loops: CDR1 MDHEN, CDR2 SYDVKM. This CDR3 is CASSLGQGIYGYTF. The DNA of the CDR3 is TGTGCCAGCAGTTTGGGACAGGGGATCTATGGCTACACCTTC.

This clone was detected only a few times. The V call is TRBV7-2, the J call TRBJ1-2, with D possibly matching TRBD1 (5 bases). The CDR3 loop spans 16 amino acids. V was clipped by 0 bases and J by 4 bases, with 15 bases between them. The germline CDR1 and CDR2 sequences are SGHTA and FQGNSA. The CDR3 DNA reads as TGTGCCAGCAGCTTAGCCCCGATGGGGGGAACCTATGGCTACACCTTC. Its translation is CASSLAPMGGTYGYTF. The full variable domain, in which reference TRBV7-2 and TRBJ1-2 provide the parts outside the CDR3, is GAGVSQSPSNKVTEKGKDVELRCDPISGHTALYWYRQSLGQGLEFLIYFQGNSAPDKSGLPSDRFSAERTGGSVSTLTIQRTQQEDSAVYLCASSLAPMGGTYGYTFGSGTRLTVV.

The V and J genes are TRBV3-1 (or the pseudogene TRBV3-2) and TRBJ2-3; D remains ambiguous. CDR3 length equals 13 residues. Germline lookup yields CDR1 LGHDT and CDR2 YNNKEL (reference sequence). V was trimmed by 0 bases and J by 2 bases, leaving 3 bases between them. CDR3 coding DNA: TGTGCCAGCAGCCAAGATATCACAGATACGCAGTATTTT. Translation gives CASSQDITDTQYF.

The rearrangement joins TRBV5-5 to TRBJ2-3, with 7 bases lining up with TRBD1. V trimming: 2 bases; J trimming: 6 bases; junction bases outside the gene matches: 9. This CDR3 comprises 15 residues. The germline gives CDR1 SGHKS, CDR2 YYEKEE (reference sequence). DNA for the CDR3: TGTGCCAGCAGCTTCGAGACAGGGCCAATGGATACGCAGTATTTT. Translation gives CASSFETGPMDTQYF.

This clone was observed a handful of times. The J gene is TRBJ2-2, the V gene TRBV19; 8 bases line up with TRBD2. This CDR3 has 15 amino acids. The V segment lost 6 bases and the J segment 0 bases; nucleotides outside the gene matches: 3. Per the germline V gene, CDR1 is LNHDA and CDR2 is SQIVND (reference sequence). The CDR3 DNA reads as TGTGCCAGTAGACTACTAGCGGCGAACACCGGGGAGCTGTTTTTT. This translates into CASRLLAANTGELFF.